A selection of T cell receptor beta chains follows, all from one sample in a study of cytomegalovirus exposure and HLA in healthy donors. Data came from immunoSEQ multiplex PCR; TCRdb stores just in-frame clones and leaves some out. The sample carries roughly 120,000 clones, 74% recorded once. Sequencing was done on a sample of PBMCs. These TCRs come from a woman aged 45-65 years in good health and CMV-seropositive. Each CDR3 is given with its conserved first and last residue. D genes are given only for firm matches. Size values are once, few and many counts, or a class for expanded clones, and some rows have none.

clone_size	v_call	d_call	j_call	cdr3_aa	cdr3_nt
.	TRBV5-1	TRBD1	TRBJ2-7	CASSLTTGIRPSYEQYF	TGCGCCAGCAGCCTAACGACAGGGATAAGACCTTCCTACGAGCAGTACTTC
.	TRBV10-3	.	TRBJ2-7	CAHAGGHEQYF	TGTGCCCACGCTGGGGGCCACGAGCAGTACTTC
.	TRBV18	.	TRBJ2-7	CASSPMALEQYF	TGTGCCAGCTCACCTATGGCCCTCGAGCAGTACTTC
few	TRBV9	.	TRBJ1-2	CASSGGGDYGYTF	TGTGCCAGCAGCGGCGGGGGCGACTATGGCTACACCTTC
.	TRBV4-3	.	TRBJ1-1	CASSQDNSQNSKAFF	TGCGCCAGCAGCCAAGATAATAGCCAAAACTCTAAAGCTTTCTTT
.	TRBV11-3	.	TRBJ2-3	CASSLASAAYADTQYF	TGTGCCAGCAGCTTAGCCTCAGCAGCGTACGCAGATACGCAGTATTTT
.	TRBV7-6	TRBD1	TRBJ1-5	CASQEVQGSDSNQPQHF	TGTGCCAGCCAAGAAGTACAGGGGTCAGATAGCAATCAGCCCCAGCATTTT
.	TRBV2	.	TRBJ2-7	CASSGRTGTYEQYF	TGTGCCAGCAGTGGTCGGACGGGAACCTACGAGCAGTACTTC
.	TRBV6-1	TRBD2	TRBJ2-7	CASRLTSGGAYEQYF	TGTGCCAGCAGGCTAACTAGCGGGGGGGCCTACGAGCAGTACTTC
once	TRBV19	TRBD1	TRBJ1-4	CASSTTATGEDEKLFF	TGTGCCAGTAGTACAACCGCGACAGGGGAGGATGAAAAACTGTTTTTT
.	TRBV10-3	.	TRBJ1-4	CAIRNRDNEKLFF	TGTGCCATCAGGAACAGGGACAATGAAAAACTGTTTTTT
.	TRBV30	.	TRBJ2-5	CAWSVRRQGGTQYF	TGTGCCTGGAGTGTACGAAGGCAGGGTGGGACCCAGTACTTC